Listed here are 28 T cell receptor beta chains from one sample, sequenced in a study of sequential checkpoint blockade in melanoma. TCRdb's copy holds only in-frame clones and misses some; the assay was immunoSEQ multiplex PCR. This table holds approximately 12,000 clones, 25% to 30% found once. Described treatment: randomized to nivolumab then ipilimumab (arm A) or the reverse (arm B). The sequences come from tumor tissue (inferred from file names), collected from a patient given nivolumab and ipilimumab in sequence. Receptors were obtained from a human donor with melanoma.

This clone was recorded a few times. Written as DNA, the CDR3 is TGTGCCAGCCAGTGGGAGGGGCAAGAGACCCAGTACTTC. The encoded protein is CASQWEGQETQYF. The V and J genes are TRBV28 and TRBJ2-5; 7 bases line up with TRBD2. The CDR3 is 13 residues long. Germline lookup yields CDR1 MDHEN and CDR2 SYDVKM. Germline trimming cut 8 bases from V and 2 bases from J; bases unmatched to any gene: 5. Drawing the rest from reference TRBV28 and TRBJ2-5, the complete variable domain is DVKVTQSSRYLVKRTGEKVFLECVQDMDHENMFWYRQDPGLGLRLIYFSYDVKMKEKGDIPEGYSVSREKKERFSLILESASTNQTSMYLCASQWEGQETQYFGPGTRLLVL.

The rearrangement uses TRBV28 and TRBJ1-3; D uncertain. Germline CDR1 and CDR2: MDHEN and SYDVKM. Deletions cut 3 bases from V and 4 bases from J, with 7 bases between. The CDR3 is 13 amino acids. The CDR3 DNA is TGTGCCAGCAGTTTGAACGCCGGAAACACCATATATTTT. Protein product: CASSLNAGNTIYF. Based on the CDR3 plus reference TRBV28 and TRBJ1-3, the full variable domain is DVKVTQSSRYLVKRTGEKVFLECVQDMDHENMFWYRQDPGLGLRLIYFSYDVKMKEKGDIPEGYSVSREKKERFSLILESASTNQTSMYLCASSLNAGNTIYFGEGSWLTVV.

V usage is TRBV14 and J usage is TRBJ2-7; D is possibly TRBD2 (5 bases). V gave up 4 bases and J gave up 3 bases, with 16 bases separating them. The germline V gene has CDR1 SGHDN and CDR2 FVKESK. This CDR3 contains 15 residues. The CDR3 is CASSPSGESFYEQYF. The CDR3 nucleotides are TGTGCCAGCAGCCCGAGCGGTGAATCCTTCTACGAGCAGTACTTC.

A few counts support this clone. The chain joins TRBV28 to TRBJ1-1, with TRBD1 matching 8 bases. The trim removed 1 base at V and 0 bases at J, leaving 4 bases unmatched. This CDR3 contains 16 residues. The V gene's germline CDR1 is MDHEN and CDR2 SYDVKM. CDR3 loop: CASSLSGGLLNTEAFF. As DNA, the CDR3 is TGTGCCAGCAGTTTATCAGGGGGCTTGTTGAACACTGAAGCTTTCTTT. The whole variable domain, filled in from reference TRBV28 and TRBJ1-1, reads DVKVTQSSRYLVKRTGEKVFLECVQDMDHENMFWYRQDPGLGLRLIYFSYDVKMKEKGDIPEGYSVSREKKERFSLILESASTNQTSMYLCASSLSGGLLNTEAFFGQGTRLTVV.

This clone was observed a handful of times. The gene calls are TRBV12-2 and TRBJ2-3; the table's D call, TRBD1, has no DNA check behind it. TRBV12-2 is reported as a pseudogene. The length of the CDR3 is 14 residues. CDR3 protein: CASGDREYTDTQYF. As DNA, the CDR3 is TGTGCCAGTGGGGACAGGGAATACACAGATACGCAGTATTTT.

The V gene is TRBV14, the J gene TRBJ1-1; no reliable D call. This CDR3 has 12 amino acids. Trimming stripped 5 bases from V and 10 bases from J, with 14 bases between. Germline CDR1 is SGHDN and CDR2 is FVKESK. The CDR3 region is CASSVDTGRAFF. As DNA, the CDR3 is TGTGCCAGCAGCGTTGACACTGGTAGAGCTTTCTTT. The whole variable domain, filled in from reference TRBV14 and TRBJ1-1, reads EAGVTQFPSHSVIEKGQTVTLRCDPISGHDNLYWYRRVMGKEIKFLLHFVKESKQDESGMPNNRFLAERTGGTYSTLKVQPAELEDSGVYFCASSVDTGRAFFGQGTRLTVV.

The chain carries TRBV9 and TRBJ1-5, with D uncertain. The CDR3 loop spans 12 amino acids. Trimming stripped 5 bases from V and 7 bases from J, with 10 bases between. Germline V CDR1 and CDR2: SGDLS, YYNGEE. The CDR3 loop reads CASSREGQPQHF. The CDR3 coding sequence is TGTGCCAGCAGTCGAGAAGGACAGCCCCAGCATTTT.

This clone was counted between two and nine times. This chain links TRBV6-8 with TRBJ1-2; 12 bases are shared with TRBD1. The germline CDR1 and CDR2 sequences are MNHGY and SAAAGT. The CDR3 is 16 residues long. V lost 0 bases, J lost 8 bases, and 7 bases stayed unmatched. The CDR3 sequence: CASSYSWDRGQRGYTF. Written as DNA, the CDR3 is TGTGCCAGCAGTTACTCTTGGGACAGGGGGCAGAGAGGCTACACCTTC.

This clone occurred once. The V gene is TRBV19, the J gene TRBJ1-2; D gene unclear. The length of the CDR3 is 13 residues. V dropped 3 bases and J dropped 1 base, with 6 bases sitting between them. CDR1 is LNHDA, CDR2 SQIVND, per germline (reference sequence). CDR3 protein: CASSISVNYGYTF. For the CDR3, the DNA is TGTGCCAGTAGTATCTCTGTTAACTATGGCTACACCTTC.

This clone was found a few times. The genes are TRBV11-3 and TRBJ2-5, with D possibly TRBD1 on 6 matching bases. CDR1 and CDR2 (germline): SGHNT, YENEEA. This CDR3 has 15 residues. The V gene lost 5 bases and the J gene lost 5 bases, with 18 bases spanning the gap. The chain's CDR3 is CASSPLNRDWETQYF. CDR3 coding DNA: TGTGCCAGCAGCCCACTAAACAGGGATTGGGAGACCCAGTACTTC. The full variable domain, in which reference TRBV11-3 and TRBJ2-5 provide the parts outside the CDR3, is EAGVVQSPRYKIIEKKQPVAFWCNPISGHNTLYWYLQNLGQGPELLIRYENEEAVDDSQLPKDRFSAERLKGVDSTLKIQPAELGDSAVYLCASSPLNRDWETQYFGPGTRLLVL.

For the CDR3, the DNA is TGTGCCAGCAGTTCTCATTGGGCCATGCGGGACAGCTTGTACCAAGAGACCCAGTACTTC. It specifies CASSSHWAMRDSLYQETQYF. The chain employs TRBV28 and TRBJ2-5, with D perhaps matching TRBD1 (7 bases). Germline CDR1 and CDR2: MDHEN and SYDVKM. This CDR3 region has 20 residues. With 4 bases removed from V and 0 bases from J, the gap between germline ends came to 27 bases.

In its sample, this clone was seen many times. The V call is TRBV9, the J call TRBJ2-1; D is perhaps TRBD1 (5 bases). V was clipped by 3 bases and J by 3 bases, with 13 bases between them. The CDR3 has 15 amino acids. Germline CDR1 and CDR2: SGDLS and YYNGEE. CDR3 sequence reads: CASSAYRQGYNEQFF. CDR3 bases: TGTGCCAGCAGCGCCTACCGTCAGGGCTACAATGAGCAGTTCTTC.

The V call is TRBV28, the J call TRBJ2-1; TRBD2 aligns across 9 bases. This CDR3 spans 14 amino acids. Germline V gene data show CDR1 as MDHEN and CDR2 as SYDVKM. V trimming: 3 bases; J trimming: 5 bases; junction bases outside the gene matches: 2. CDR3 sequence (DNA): TGTGCCAGCAGTTTGATAGCGGGGGACAATGAGCAGTTCTTC. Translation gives CASSLIAGDNEQFF.

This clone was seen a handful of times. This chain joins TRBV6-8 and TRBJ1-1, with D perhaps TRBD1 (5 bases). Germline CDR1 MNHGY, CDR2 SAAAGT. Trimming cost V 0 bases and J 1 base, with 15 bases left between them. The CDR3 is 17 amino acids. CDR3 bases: TGTGCCAGCAGTTACTCATTTATTGGGACGTCGAACACTGAAGCTTTCTTT. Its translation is CASSYSFIGTSNTEAFF.

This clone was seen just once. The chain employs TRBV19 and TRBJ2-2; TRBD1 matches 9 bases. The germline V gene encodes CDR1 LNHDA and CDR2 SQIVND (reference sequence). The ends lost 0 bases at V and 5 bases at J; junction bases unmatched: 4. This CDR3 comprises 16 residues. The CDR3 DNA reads TGTGCCAGTAGTATAGAGAGCGGGACAGGGACCGGGGAGCTGTTTTTT. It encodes CASSIESGTGTGELFF.

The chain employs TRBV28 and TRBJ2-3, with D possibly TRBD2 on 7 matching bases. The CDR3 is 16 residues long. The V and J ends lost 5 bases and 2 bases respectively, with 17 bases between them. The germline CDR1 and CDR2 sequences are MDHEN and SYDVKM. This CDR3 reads CASSGPGDYPTDTQYF. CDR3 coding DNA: TGTGCCAGCAGTGGGCCAGGGGACTATCCCACAGATACGCAGTATTTT.

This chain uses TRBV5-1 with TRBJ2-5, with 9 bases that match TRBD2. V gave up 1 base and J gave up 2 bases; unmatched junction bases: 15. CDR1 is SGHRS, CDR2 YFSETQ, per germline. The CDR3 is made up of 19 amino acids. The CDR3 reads CASSLIFASGSGSQETQYF. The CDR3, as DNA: TGCGCCAGCAGCTTGATCTTTGCTTCGGGTAGCGGGAGTCAAGAGACCCAGTACTTC.

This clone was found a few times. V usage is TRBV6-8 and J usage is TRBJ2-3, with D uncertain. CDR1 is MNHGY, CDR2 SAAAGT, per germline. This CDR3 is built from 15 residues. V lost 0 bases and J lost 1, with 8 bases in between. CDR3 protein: CASSYSRQRTDTQYF. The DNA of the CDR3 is TGTGCCAGCAGTTACTCCCGGCAGCGCACAGATACGCAGTATTTT.

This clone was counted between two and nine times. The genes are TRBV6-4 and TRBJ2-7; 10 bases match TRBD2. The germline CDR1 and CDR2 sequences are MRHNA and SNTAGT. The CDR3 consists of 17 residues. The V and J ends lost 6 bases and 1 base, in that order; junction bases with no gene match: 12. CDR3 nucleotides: TGTGCCAGCAGGGCACTAGCGGGAAATACCCATTCCTACGAGCAGTACTTC. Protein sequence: CASRALAGNTHSYEQYF.

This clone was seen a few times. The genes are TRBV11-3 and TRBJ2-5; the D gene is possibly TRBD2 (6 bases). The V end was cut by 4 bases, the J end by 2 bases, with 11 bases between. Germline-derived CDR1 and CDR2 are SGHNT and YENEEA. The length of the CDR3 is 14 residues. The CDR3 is CASSSLGTQETQYF. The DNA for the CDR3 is TGTGCCAGCAGCTCGTTGGGGACTCAAGAGACCCAGTACTTC.

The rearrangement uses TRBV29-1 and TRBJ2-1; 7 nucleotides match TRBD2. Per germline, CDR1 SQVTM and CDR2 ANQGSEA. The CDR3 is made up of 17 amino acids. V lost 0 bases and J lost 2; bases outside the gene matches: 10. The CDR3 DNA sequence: TGCAGCGTTGAAGATCCGCGGAGACTAGCCGCCTACAATGAGCAGTTCTTC. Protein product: CSVEDPRRLAAYNEQFF.

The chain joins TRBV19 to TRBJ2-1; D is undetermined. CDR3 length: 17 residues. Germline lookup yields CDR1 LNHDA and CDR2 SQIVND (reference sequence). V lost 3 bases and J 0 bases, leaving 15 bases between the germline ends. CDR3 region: CASSILLGIGSYNEQFF. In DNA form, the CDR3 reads TGTGCCAGTAGTATTCTGTTGGGGATAGGCTCCTACAATGAGCAGTTCTTC. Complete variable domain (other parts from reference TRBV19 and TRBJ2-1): DGGITQSPKYLFRKEGQNVTLSCEQNLNHDAMYWYRQDPGQGLRLIYYSQIVNDFQKGDIAEGYSVSREKKESFPLTVTSAQKNPTAFYLCASSILLGIGSYNEQFFGPGTRLTVL.

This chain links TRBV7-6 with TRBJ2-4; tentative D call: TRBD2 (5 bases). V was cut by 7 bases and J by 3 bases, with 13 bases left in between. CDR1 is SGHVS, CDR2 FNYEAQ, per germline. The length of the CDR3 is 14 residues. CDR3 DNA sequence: TGTGCCAGCACCCTGGACGCGGGCAAAAACATTCAGTACTTC. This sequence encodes CASTLDAGKNIQYF.

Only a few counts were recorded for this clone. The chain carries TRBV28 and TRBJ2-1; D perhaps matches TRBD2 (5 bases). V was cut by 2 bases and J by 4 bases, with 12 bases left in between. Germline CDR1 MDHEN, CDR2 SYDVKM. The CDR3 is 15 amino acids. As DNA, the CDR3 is TGTGCCAGCAGTTTACCCCCGGGGTCTTACAATGAGCAGTTCTTC. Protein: CASSLPPGSYNEQFF.

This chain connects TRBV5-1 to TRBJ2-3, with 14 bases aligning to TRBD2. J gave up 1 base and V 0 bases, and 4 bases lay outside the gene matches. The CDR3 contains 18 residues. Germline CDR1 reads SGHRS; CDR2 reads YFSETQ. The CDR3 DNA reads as TGCGCCAGCAGCTTGGGGGGACTAGCGGGAGAGGGCACAGATACGCAGTATTTT. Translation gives CASSLGGLAGEGTDTQYF.

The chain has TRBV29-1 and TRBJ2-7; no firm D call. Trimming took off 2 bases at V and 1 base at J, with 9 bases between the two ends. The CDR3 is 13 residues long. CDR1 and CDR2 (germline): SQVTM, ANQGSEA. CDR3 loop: CSVEFASSYEQYF. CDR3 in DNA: TGCAGCGTTGAATTTGCCAGTTCCTACGAGCAGTACTTC.

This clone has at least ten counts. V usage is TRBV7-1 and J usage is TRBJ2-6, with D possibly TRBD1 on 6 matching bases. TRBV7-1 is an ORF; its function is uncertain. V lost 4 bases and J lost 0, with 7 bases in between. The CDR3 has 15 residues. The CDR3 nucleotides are TGTGCCAGCAGCTTAGGGGGCTCTGGGGCCAACGTCCTGACTTTC. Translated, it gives CASSLGGSGANVLTF.

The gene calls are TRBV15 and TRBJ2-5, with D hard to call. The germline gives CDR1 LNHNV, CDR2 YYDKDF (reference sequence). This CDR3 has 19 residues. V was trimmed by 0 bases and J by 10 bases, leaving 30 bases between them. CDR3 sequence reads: CATSREGRTHLSPVKGQYF. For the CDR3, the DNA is TGTGCCACCAGCAGAGAAGGACGTACCCACTTGTCCCCTGTAAAGGGCCAGTACTTC.